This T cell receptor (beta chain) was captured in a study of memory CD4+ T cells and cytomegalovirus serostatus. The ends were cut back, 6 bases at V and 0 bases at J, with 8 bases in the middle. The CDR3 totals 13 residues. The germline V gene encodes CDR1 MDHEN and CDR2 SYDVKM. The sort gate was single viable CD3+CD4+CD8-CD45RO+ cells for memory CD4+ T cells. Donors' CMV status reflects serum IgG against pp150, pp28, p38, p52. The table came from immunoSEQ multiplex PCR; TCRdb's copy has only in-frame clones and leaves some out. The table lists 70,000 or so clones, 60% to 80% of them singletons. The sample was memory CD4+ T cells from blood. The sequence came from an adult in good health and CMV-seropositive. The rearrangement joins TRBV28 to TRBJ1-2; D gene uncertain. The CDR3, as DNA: TGTGCCAGCAGGGTAGGCCCTAACTATGGCTACACCTTC. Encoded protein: CASRVGPNYGYTF.